The rows below give T cell receptor beta chains drawn from one sample of a study of T cell repertoires in cytomegalovirus infection. The antigens these receptors bind are not known. In TCRdb, the reads were re-called with MiXCR into one record per CDR3 protein. Counted here are approximately 1,000,000 distinct CDR3 sequences, roughly 31% occurring once; the ten biggest clones make up around 15%. The specimen was cultured CD8+ T cells from PBMCs, collected from culture after CMV antigen stimulation. The receptors were gathered from a human donor in good health (CMV status not recorded). Some clones in this sample may be carry-over from other donors' samples. Both conserved end residues are part of each CDR3. Fields, in order: D gene, J gene, clone size, V gene, CDR3 protein, CDR3 DNA. A D gene is named only where the DNA matches it firmly. Some rows have no size entry. The others give once, few or many, or a class for an expanded clone.

TRBD1 TRBJ1-5 many TRBV7-9 CASSPGQGVQPQHF TGTGCCAGCAGCCCGGGACAGGGGGTTCAGCCCCAGCATTTT
- TRBJ2-1 many TRBV7-2 CASSLVRGWSAGEVNEQFF TGTGCCAGCAGCTTAGTACGGGGGTGGTCGGCAGGGGAGGTCAATGAGCAGTTCTTC
TRBD1 TRBJ1-6 once TRBV5-8 CASSRRGRNSPLHF TGTGCCAGCAGCCGCAGGGGGCGGAATTCACCCCTCCACTTT
- TRBJ2-1 few TRBV27 CASSLGTRYNEQFF TGTGCCAGCAGTCTCGGGACGCGATACAATGAGCAGTTCTTC
TRBD2 TRBJ2-5 few TRBV7-3 CASSSSGGMGETQYF TGTGCCAGCAGCTCCAGCGGGGGGATGGGGGAGACCCAGTACTTC
- TRBJ1-1 few TRBV7-2 CASSSQRMNTEAFF TGTGCCAGCAGCTCCCAGCGAATGAACACTGAAGCTTTCTTT
TRBD2 TRBJ2-1 - TRBV12-3/TRBV12-4 CASSLDLAGDYNEQFF TGTGCCAGCAGCTTGGATCTAGCGGGGGACTACAATGAGCAGTTCTTC
TRBD2 TRBJ2-2 - TRBV12-3/TRBV12-4 CASSTTSGSGELFF TGTGCCAGCAGTACGACTAGCGGGTCGGGGGAGCTGTTTTTT
TRBD2 TRBJ2-5 - TRBV4-1 CASSQDSRSGGARETQYF TGCGCCAGCAGCCAAGATAGCCGCAGCGGGGGGGCCCGAGAGACCCAGTACTTC
- TRBJ2-3 - TRBV7-6 CASSLIAKGDTQYF TGTGCCAGCAGCTTAATTGCAAAAGGAGATACGCAGTATTTT
- TRBJ2-3 few TRBV28 CASSLFQGSDTQYF TGTGCCAGCAGTTTATTTCAGGGGTCAGATACGCAGTATTTT
TRBD1 TRBJ2-2 - TRBV7-6 CASSLPGQGDTGELFF TGTGCCAGCAGCTTACCGGGACAGGGGGACACCGGGGAGCTGTTTTTT
- TRBJ1-5 - TRBV29-1 CSVEAGNNQPQHF TGCAGCGTTGAGGCTGGGAATAATCAGCCCCAGCATTTT
- TRBJ1-4 - TRBV4-3 CASSHGQRTNEKLFF TGCGCCAGCAGCCACGGACAGCGGACTAATGAAAAACTGTTTTTT
TRBD2 TRBJ2-2 - TRBV6-2/TRBV6-3 CASSRLAGNGELFF TGTGCCAGCAGTCGACTAGCGGGGAACGGGGAGCTGTTTTTT
- TRBJ2-6 few TRBV2 CATQGGNSRANVLTF TGTGCCACCCAGGGGGGGAACTCTCGGGCCAACGTCCTGACTTTC
TRBD1 TRBJ2-5 - TRBV24-1 CATSDKQGPLWGTQYF TGTGCCACCAGTGATAAACAGGGGCCCCTTTGGGGGACCCAGTACTTC
- TRBJ2-6 - TRBV28 CASSLFAGPTGLSGANVLTF TGTGCCAGCAGTTTATTTGCGGGACCGACAGGTCTCTCTGGGGCCAACGTCCTGACTTTC
TRBD2 TRBJ2-3 - TRBV6-1 CASTLAGEGDTQYF TGTGCCAGCACCTTAGCGGGGGAGGGAGATACGCAGTATTTT
- TRBJ2-7 - TRBV2 CASLGAATYEQYF TGTGCCAGTCTAGGCGCTGCTACCTACGAGCAGTACTTC
- TRBJ1-4 many TRBV7-6 CASSPDPPPGELFF TGTGCCAGCAGCCCCGACCCACCCCCCGGCGAACTGTTTTTT
- TRBJ2-1 - TRBV4-2 CASSQEGGRNNEQFF TGTGCCAGCAGCCAAGAGGGAGGCAGAAACAATGAGCAGTTCTTC
- TRBJ1-1 - TRBV23-1 CASSQSAKGWNTEAFF TGCGCCAGCAGTCAATCGGCCAAGGGATGGAACACTGAAGCTTTCTTT
TRBD1 TRBJ1-1 - TRBV5-4 CASSLDGTGGRNTEAFF TGTGCCAGCAGCTTGGATGGGACAGGGGGAAGGAACACTGAAGCTTTCTTT
- TRBJ1-1 - TRBV5-4 CASSPLSGMNTEAFF TGTGCCAGCAGCCCGCTGTCCGGGATGAACACTGAAGCTTTCTTT
- TRBJ1-1 few TRBV27 CASSFSGVDTEAFF TGTGCCAGCAGTTTTTCAGGGGTCGACACTGAAGCTTTCTTT
- TRBJ2-7 - TRBV5-3 CASSLYSYDEQYF TGTGCCAGCAGCTTGTATTCGTATGACGAGCAGTACTTC
- TRBJ2-2 - TRBV7-8 CVSSSLEGGGELFF TGTGTCAGCAGCAGCCTCGAGGGGGGTGGGGAGCTGTTTTTT
TRBD1 TRBJ1-2 - TRBV7-9 CASSSLRDRVLSGYGYTF TGTGCCAGCAGCTCCCTCCGGGACAGGGTACTTAGCGGGTATGGCTACACCTTC
TRBD2 TRBJ2-1 once TRBV12-3/TRBV12-4 CASGSSRGVEQFF TGTGCCAGCGGATCCTCCCGGGGGGTTGAGCAGTTCTTC
- TRBJ2-7 few TRBV12-5 CASGSQTYEQYF TGTGCTAGTGGTTCTCAAACCTACGAGCAGTACTTC
- TRBJ1-4 - TRBV10-3 CAISESLKADEKLFF TGTGCCATCAGTGAGTCCCTAAAAGCAGATGAAAAACTGTTTTTT
TRBD2 TRBJ2-7 - TRBV7-9 CASSLVRLALSYEQYF TGTGCCAGCAGCTTAGTAAGACTAGCGCTCTCCTACGAGCAGTACTTC
TRBD1 TRBJ2-3 - TRBV14 CASSTHGQGLTDTQYF TGTGCCAGCAGCACACACGGACAGGGGTTGACAGATACGCAGTATTTT
TRBD2 TRBJ2-1 - TRBV6-5 CASSYSLSGGPNQQFF TGTGCCAGCAGTTACTCGTTAAGCGGGGGGCCGAATCAGCAGTTCTTC
- TRBJ2-5 - TRBV11-1 CASSLALFPPQETQYF TGTGCCAGCAGCTTAGCGCTTTTTCCTCCCCAAGAGACCCAGTACTTC
- TRBJ2-7 - TRBV12-3/TRBV12-4 CASSLIPGLRRYEQYF TGTGCCAGCAGTTTAATTCCTGGGCTACGGAGATACGAGCAGTACTTC
TRBD1 TRBJ2-1 few TRBV14 CASSQYPGDRVFNEQFF TGTGCCAGCAGCCAATATCCCGGGGACAGGGTTTTCAATGAGCAGTTCTTC
- TRBJ1-1 few TRBV7-9 CASRKGGTNTEAFF TGTGCCAGCAGGAAAGGGGGGACGAACACTGAAGCTTTCTTT
TRBD1 TRBJ1-5 few TRBV15 CATLPRGTAISNQPQHF TGTGCCACATTACCCCGTGGGACAGCAATTAGCAATCAGCCCCAGCATTTT
- TRBJ2-5 - TRBV29-1 CSVEDGKGLETQYF TGCAGCGTTGAAGATGGGAAAGGTCTGGAGACCCAGTACTTC
- TRBJ1-6 - TRBV5-6 CASEKSNSPLHF TGTGCCAGCGAAAAGAGTAACTCACCCCTCCACTTT
- TRBJ2-1 - TRBV5-6 CASSLPVTESSYNEQFF TGTGCCAGCAGCTTGCCGGTGACAGAGAGCTCCTACAATGAGCAGTTCTTC
TRBD1 TRBJ2-7 - TRBV7-2 CASSLERPTRDRDPYEQYF TGTGCCAGCAGCTTAGAGCGGCCGACCCGGGACAGGGATCCCTACGAGCAGTACTTC
- TRBJ2-2 - TRBV12-3/TRBV12-4 CASSLALGKDPAGPELFF TGTGCCAGCAGTTTAGCGCTAGGGAAGGACCCGGCGGGACCGGAGCTGTTTTTT
- TRBJ1-6 - TRBV27 CASSWDTPGYNSPLHF TGTGCCAGCAGTTGGGACACCCCCGGCTATAATTCACCCCTCCACTTT
TRBD2 TRBJ2-1 few TRBV7-6 CATGTSGGAGKQFF TGTGCCACCGGGACTAGCGGGGGGGCAGGGAAGCAGTTCTTC
- TRBJ1-1 - TRBV9 CASSTGDGHTEAFF TGTGCCAGCAGCACTGGGGACGGTCACACTGAAGCTTTCTTT
TRBD1 TRBJ1-4 many TRBV7-9 CASSRTGGDEKLFF TGTGCCAGCAGCCGGACAGGGGGAGATGAAAAACTGTTTTTT
- TRBJ1-1 - TRBV5-5 CASRPEGGQGKIEAFF TGTGCCAGCAGACCCGAGGGGGGCCAGGGGAAAATTGAAGCTTTCTTT